The sequence of this TCR beta chain was determined in a study of blood T cell repertoires in COVID-19 (dated by TCRdb to 2018 to 2021). About the study as a whole: Samples covering the acute and convalescent phases of COVID-19 were provided by collaborators in the United States, Italy and Spain. The samples were drawn from the first 160 participants of the ongoing ImmuneRACE study and from some 1,300 subjects provided by 6 global collaborators. The material from the prospective study consisted of cDNA or gDNA derived from T cells, B-cell-depleted T cells, or PBMCs. Sample metadata almost always included a de-identified subject ID, COVID-19 status, age in years and sex. The repertoires were released in a freely available public database meant as a resource for research on the immune response to SARS-CoV-2. Where HLA class I and class II types were available, the types were taken from metadata supplied by the sample provider, not from assay-based typing. Deeply sampled blood TCRbeta repertoires from subjects exposed to, actively infected with, or recovered from COVID-19 were included in the dataset.

TCRbeta CDR3 regions were amplified from genomic DNA using the immunoSEQ Assay, a bias-controlled multiplex PCR. The study's own analysis went as follows. The number of nucleated cells in each sample was estimated by amplification of reference gene primers within the assay. To quantify the absolute abundance of each unique TCRbeta CDR3 rearrangement, sequence reads were collapsed and filtered. For each sample, productive Simpson clonality was calculated by taking the square root of Simpson's diversity index across productive rearrangements. Held by TCRdb, this immuneACCESS table contains in-frame sequences only and omits some clones. Under half of the omission traces to an unresolved V gene where checked; the cause of the rest is unknown. Clonal size and the V and J genes are those of that table, whereas D and trimming came from the DNA. The sample contains 54,000 or so clones, around 81% of them found a single time. The ten biggest clones cover 3.5% to 4% of the sample.

Collaborating institutions collected whole blood in K2EDTA tubes following their own protocols. For TCRbeta analysis, collaborators shipped samples as frozen whole blood, isolated PBMCs, or DNA extracted from either of those sample types. CDR1 and CDR2 are drawn from the germline V gene: SNHLY, FYNNEI. Including cysteine and phenylalanine, the CDR3 has 13 amino acids. The read is trimmed to its CDR3 DNA, 39 bases read in frame from base 1. Paper-wide results and their limitations: The amount of clinical and demographic metadata varied by source and participant and was provided uncurated.

To note about this clone: Its cognate antigen has yet to be identified. The junction departs from the called germline gene at one end, perhaps through a read error.

The chain is assembled from TRBV2 and TRBJ1-2, with the D gene uncertain. This TCR came from a woman at least 80 years old with acute or convalescent COVID-19. Sequenced sample: peripheral blood. The nucleotide sequence reads TGTGCCAGCAGTGAGACATTGATATATGACTACACCTTC. It codes for CASSETLIYDYTF. With the rest looked up from the reference TRBV2 and TRBJ1-2 genes rather than sequenced, the full variable domain is EPEVTQTPSHQVTQMGQEVILRCVPISNHLYFYWYRQILGQKVEFLVSFYNNEISEKSEIFDDQFSVERPDGSNFTLKIRSTKLEDSAMYFCASSETLIYDYTFGSGTRLTVV.